This record looks at one T cell receptor beta chain sequence and its context. Its specificity is unknown. Sequenced by immunoSEQ multiplex PCR; TCRdb stores in-frame clones only, minus some. In the table there are 50,000 to 60,000 clones, more than 60% of which are singletons. The ViraFEST assay expanded antigen-specific CD4+ T cells with viral peptide pools before sequencing. Upon completion of more than eight days in culture, CD4+ T cells were isolated. The study found no prior SARS-CoV-2 infection in the vaccine recipients, who tested negative for nucleocapsid antibodies. At days 3 and 7, half of the medium was exchanged for IL-2 medium. This entry belongs to a study of vaccination effects on CD4 cells after COVID-19. Study background: Participants each got two BNT162b2 or mRNA-1273 vaccine doses.

Here the sequenced sample was CD4+ T cells from PBMCs cultured with SARS-CoV-2 spike peptides, taken before COVID-19 vaccination. The TCR sequence derives from a human donor who received a COVID-19 vaccine.

CDR3 nucleotide sequence: TGTGCCAGCAGCGAAAGGACAGGGCCTAATGAAAAACTGTTTTTT. Translating it yields CASSERTGPNEKLFF. The gene calls are TRBV5-4 and TRBJ1-4; TRBD1 agrees at 8 bases. CDR1 is SGHNT and CDR2 is YYREEE in the germline V gene (reference sequence). V lost 4 bases and J lost 3; bases outside the gene matches: 5. This CDR3 has 15 amino acids.